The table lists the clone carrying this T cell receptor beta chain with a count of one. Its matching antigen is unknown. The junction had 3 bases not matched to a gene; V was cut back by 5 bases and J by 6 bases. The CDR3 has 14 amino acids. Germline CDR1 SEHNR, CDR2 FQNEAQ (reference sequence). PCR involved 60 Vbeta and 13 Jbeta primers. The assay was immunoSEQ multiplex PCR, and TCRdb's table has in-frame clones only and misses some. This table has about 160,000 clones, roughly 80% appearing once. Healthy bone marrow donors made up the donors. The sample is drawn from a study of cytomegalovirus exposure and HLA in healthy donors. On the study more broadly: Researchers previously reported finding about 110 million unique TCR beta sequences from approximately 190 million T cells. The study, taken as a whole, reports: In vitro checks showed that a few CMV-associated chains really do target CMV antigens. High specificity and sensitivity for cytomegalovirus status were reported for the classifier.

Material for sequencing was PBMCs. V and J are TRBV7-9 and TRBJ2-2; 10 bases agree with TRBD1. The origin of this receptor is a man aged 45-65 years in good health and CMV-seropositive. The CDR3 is CASSATGGPGELFF. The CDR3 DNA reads TGTGCCAGCAGCGCGACAGGGGGCCCCGGGGAGCTGTTTTTT.